These 21 T cell receptor beta chains were sequenced from one sample in a study of sequential checkpoint blockade in melanoma. The sample's treatment: randomized to nivolumab then ipilimumab (arm A) or the reverse (arm B). Repertoires were generated with immunoSEQ multiplex PCR, while TCRdb's copy carries only in-frame clones and drops some. The repertoire consists of 9,900 or so clones, with more than 25% occurring once and the leading ten covering around 26%. Sequencing was performed on tumor tissue (inferred from file names), taken from a patient given nivolumab and ipilimumab in sequence. Receptors were obtained from a human donor with melanoma.

This clone was recorded many times. The rearrangement links TRBV6-8 to TRBJ1-5; 7 bases line up with TRBD1. CDR1 is MNHGY, CDR2 SAAAGT, per germline. V was clipped by 3 bases and J by 5 bases; unmatched bases: 4. The CDR3 is made up of 14 amino acids. The DNA for the CDR3 is TGTGCCAGCAGTTATACAGGGGTGCATCAGCCCCAGCATTTT. The encoded protein is CASSYTGVHQPQHF.

This clone was recorded a few times. V is TRBV6-8 and J is TRBJ1-4, with 7 nucleotides matching TRBD1. The ends lost 5 bases at V and 5 bases at J; junction bases unmatched: 20. CDR1 is MNHGY and CDR2 is SAAAGT in the germline V gene. This CDR3 has 19 residues. CDR3 in amino acids: CASSNISGQGVRTNEKLFF. The CDR3 DNA reads as TGTGCCAGCAGTAACATCTCGGGGCAGGGGGTAAGAACAAATGAAAAACTGTTTTTT.

V usage is TRBV11-3 and J usage is TRBJ2-1; TRBD2 matches at 7 bases. Germline V lookup: CDR1 SGHNT, CDR2 YENEEA. Trimming cost V 3 bases and J 9 bases; bases outside gene matches: 8. This CDR3 is 14 amino acids long. The CDR3 sequence is CASSLGGRGIEQFF. The CDR3 DNA follows: TGTGCCAGCAGCTTGGGCGGGCGGGGGATTGAGCAGTTCTTC. The whole variable domain, filled in from reference TRBV11-3 and TRBJ2-1, reads EAGVVQSPRYKIIEKKQPVAFWCNPISGHNTLYWYLQNLGQGPELLIRYENEEAVDDSQLPKDRFSAERLKGVDSTLKIQPAELGDSAVYLCASSLGGRGIEQFFGPGTRLTVL.

This sequence joins TRBV11-3 and TRBJ2-1; D is unclear. The CDR3 extends over 16 amino acids. V lost 5 bases to trimming and J lost 2 bases, with 16 bases between them. CDR1 and CDR2 (germline): SGHNT, YENEEA. CDR3 protein: CASSPQPPKAYNEQFF. The CDR3 DNA follows: TGTGCCAGCAGCCCACAGCCGCCGAAGGCCTACAATGAGCAGTTCTTC.

This clone showed up just a few times. The CDR3 DNA is TGTGCCAGCAGTGAACGGGGGGCCCACGTAGTGACCCAGTACTTC. Its protein product is CASSERGAHVVTQYF. The chain has TRBV9 and TRBJ2-5; maybe TRBD2 (7 bases). Germline CDR1 reads SGDLS; CDR2 reads YYNGEE. This CDR3 is 15 amino acids long. Trimming shortened V by 5 bases and J by 7 bases, and 21 bases separated the two germline ends. The full variable domain, completed using reference TRBV9 and TRBJ2-5, is DSGVTQTPKHLITATGQRVTLRCSPRSGDLSVYWYQQSLDQGLQFLIQYYNGEERAKGNILERFSAQQFPDLHSELNLSSLELGDSALYFCASSERGAHVVTQYFGPGTRLLVL.

This clone has more than one count but fewer than ten. The chain recombines TRBV7-6 with TRBJ1-1; D uncertain. The CDR3 runs to 17 residues. Germline-derived CDR1 and CDR2 are SGHVS and FNYEAQ. Trimming took off 3 bases at V and 8 bases at J, with 25 bases between the two ends. The CDR3 sequence is CASSLEGRFESNKEAFF. CDR3 bases: TGTGCCAGCAGCTTGGAAGGGCGGTTTGAGAGTAACAAAGAAGCTTTCTTT.

The CDR3 sequence: CASSLLASGNSYNEQFF. CDR3 bases: TGCGCCAGCAGCTTGTTAGCTAGCGGAAATTCCTACAATGAGCAGTTCTTC. This chain uses TRBV5-1 with TRBJ2-1; 7 nucleotides agree with TRBD2. CDR1 is SGHRS, CDR2 YFSETQ, per germline. J was trimmed by 1 base and V by 1 base; bases with no gene match: 8. The CDR3 sequence is 17 residues long.

V is TRBV28 and J is TRBJ2-7; 11 positions match TRBD1. The CDR3 length is 15 residues. Germline loops: CDR1 MDHEN, CDR2 SYDVKM. Unmatched junction bases numbered 8, after V lost 6 bases and J lost 4 bases. Here the CDR3 reads CASRGSGTGGYEQYF. The CDR3 DNA sequence: TGTGCCAGCAGAGGATCCGGGACAGGGGGATACGAGCAGTACTTC.

The J gene is TRBJ1-5, the V gene TRBV30, with D possibly TRBD1 on 5 matching bases. The CDR3 runs 13 residues. Per the germline V gene, CDR1 is GTSNPN and CDR2 is SVGIG (reference sequence). The CDR3 sequence: CAWGVRGNQPQHF. The CDR3 nucleotides are TGTGCGTGGGGAGTTCGGGGGAATCAGCCCCAGCATTTT.

The chain employs TRBV30 and TRBJ2-7; D is possibly TRBD2 (5 bases). V was shortened by 0 bases and J by 9 bases, with 9 bases between the two germline ends. CDR1 is GTSNPN and CDR2 is SVGIG in the germline V gene (reference sequence). The CDR3 spans 11 residues. CDR3 sequence: CAWSVPGGQYF. The DNA of the CDR3 is TGTGCCTGGAGTGTACCCGGAGGGCAGTACTTC. Based on the CDR3 plus reference TRBV30 and TRBJ2-7, the full variable domain is SQTIHQWPATLVQPVGSPLSLECTVEGTSNPNLYWYRQAAGRGLQLLFYSVGIGQISSEVPQNLSASRPQDRQFILSSKKLLLSDSGFYLCAWSVPGGQYFGPGTRLTVT.

This clone was seen only a few times. V gene TRBV30 combines with J gene TRBJ2-7, with D maybe TRBD1 (5 bases). V lost 4 bases to trimming and J lost 0 bases, with 16 bases between them. The V gene's germline CDR1 is GTSNPN and CDR2 SVGIG (reference sequence). The CDR3 loop spans 15 amino acids. The CDR3 reads CAWTRSRVGSYEQYF. CDR3 sequence (DNA): TGTGCCTGGACCCGGAGCAGGGTGGGCTCCTACGAGCAGTACTTC.

The chain employs TRBV5-1 and TRBJ2-1; 8 positions match TRBD1. Germline-derived CDR1 and CDR2 are SGHRS and YFSETQ. This CDR3 region has 15 residues. V lost 4 bases and J lost 6; bases outside the gene matches: 9. DNA of the CDR3: TGCGCCAGCAGCCTTATGACAGGGGTAGGCAATGAGCAGTTCTTC. It codes for CASSLMTGVGNEQFF.

This clone was seen more than once but under ten times. This chain connects TRBV19 to TRBJ2-1, with D possibly matching TRBD1 (8 bases). The germline V gene has CDR1 LNHDA and CDR2 SQIVND (reference sequence). The CDR3 sequence is 15 residues long. The V and J ends lost 6 bases and 6 bases respectively, with 18 bases between them. Here the CDR3 reads CASSSGTGGTNEQFF. For the CDR3, the DNA is TGTGCCAGTAGCAGCGGGACAGGAGGGACCAATGAGCAGTTCTTC.

This chain links TRBV19 with TRBJ1-1; D gene ambiguous. The V end lost 2 bases, the J end lost 4 bases, and 8 bases lay between the germline ends. The germline gives CDR1 LNHDA, CDR2 SQIVND (reference sequence). The CDR3 loop spans 13 amino acids. CDR3: CASSIREATEAFF. The DNA of the CDR3 is TGTGCCAGTAGTATAAGGGAGGCCACTGAAGCTTTCTTT.

This chain joins TRBV19 and TRBJ2-7; weak D call: TRBD1 (6 bases). Germline CDR1 and CDR2: LNHDA and SQIVND (reference sequence). CDR3 length: 14 residues. V lost 5 bases and J 1 base, leaving 12 bases between the germline ends. The CDR3 sequence: CASSSDSYSYEQYF. The CDR3 nucleotides read TGTGCCAGTAGTTCGGACAGTTATTCCTACGAGCAGTACTTC.

This clone was recorded once. The CDR3: CAWRDRSHSNQPQHF. The CDR3 DNA follows: TGTGCCTGGAGGGACAGGAGCCACTCCAATCAGCCCCAGCATTTT. The J gene is TRBJ1-5, the V gene TRBV30; 7 bases agree with TRBD1. CDR1 and CDR2 (germline): GTSNPN, SVGIG (reference sequence). With V trimmed by 3 bases and J by 3 bases, 8 bases remained unmatched. CDR3 length: 15 amino acids.

The genes are TRBV19 and TRBJ2-1, with D unclear. The CDR3 is made up of 14 amino acids. CDR1 LNHDA and CDR2 SQIVND come from the germline V gene (reference sequence). Trimming took off 0 bases at V and 8 bases at J, with 11 bases between the two ends. The CDR3 nucleotides read TGTGCCAGTAGTATAGATCGTTGGGGTTATGAGCAGTTCTTC. This gives the protein CASSIDRWGYEQFF.

The V call is TRBV11-3, the J call TRBJ1-4; possible D gene TRBD1, 6 bases. This CDR3 is built from 15 residues. Germline V lookup: CDR1 SGHNT, CDR2 YENEEA. The V gene lost 5 bases and the J gene lost 0 bases, with 10 bases spanning the gap. CDR3: CASSARTATNEKLFF. The CDR3 coding sequence is TGTGCCAGCAGCGCCAGGACAGCAACTAATGAAAAACTGTTTTTT. The entire variable domain, with the rest obtained from reference TRBV11-3 and TRBJ1-4, is as follows: EAGVVQSPRYKIIEKKQPVAFWCNPISGHNTLYWYLQNLGQGPELLIRYENEEAVDDSQLPKDRFSAERLKGVDSTLKIQPAELGDSAVYLCASSARTATNEKLFFGSGTQLSVL.

The chain has TRBV5-1 and TRBJ2-3; 8 bases match TRBD1. The V gene end was trimmed by 3 bases and the J gene end by 4 bases; junction bases not matched to a gene: 4. This CDR3 contains 14 residues. CDR1 and CDR2 from the germline V gene are SGHRS and YFSETQ. The CDR3 nucleotides read TGCGCCAGCAGCTCGACAGGGGTGGCAGATACGCAGTATTTT. Amino acid sequence: CASSSTGVADTQYF.

V usage is TRBV29-1 and J usage is TRBJ2-7, with D possibly matching TRBD1 (6 bases). Trimming pared 4 bases from V and 4 bases from J, leaving 17 bases between. This CDR3 region has 14 residues. Germline loops: CDR1 SQVTM, CDR2 ANQGSEA. CDR3 bases: TGCAGCGTTGCGCCAGGGGTTACTTCTTACGAGCAGTACTTC. Its protein is CSVAPGVTSYEQYF.

The V gene is TRBV11-3, the J gene TRBJ1-1; D ambiguous. Trimming stripped 5 bases from V and 0 bases from J, with 10 bases between. This CDR3 has 14 residues. CDR1 SGHNT and CDR2 YENEEA come from the germline V gene. The CDR3 sequence: CASSVRPMNTEAFF. The CDR3 coding sequence is TGTGCCAGCAGCGTAAGACCAATGAACACTGAAGCTTTCTTT.